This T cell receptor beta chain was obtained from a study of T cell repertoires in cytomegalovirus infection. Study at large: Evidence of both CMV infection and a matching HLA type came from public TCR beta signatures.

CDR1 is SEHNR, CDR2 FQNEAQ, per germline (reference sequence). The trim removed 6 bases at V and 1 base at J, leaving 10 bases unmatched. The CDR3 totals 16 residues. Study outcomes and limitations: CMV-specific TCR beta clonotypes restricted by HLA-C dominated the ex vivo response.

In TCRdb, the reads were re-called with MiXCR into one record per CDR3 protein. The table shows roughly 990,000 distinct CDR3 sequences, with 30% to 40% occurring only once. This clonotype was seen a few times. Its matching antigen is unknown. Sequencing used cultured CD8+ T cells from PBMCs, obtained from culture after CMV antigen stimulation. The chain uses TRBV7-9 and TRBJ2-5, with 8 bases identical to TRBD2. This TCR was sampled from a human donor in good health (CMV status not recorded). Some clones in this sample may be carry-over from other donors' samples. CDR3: CASSTGGAGVQETQYF. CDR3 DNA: TGTGCCAGCAGTACCGGGGGAGCGGGGGTCCAAGAGACCCAGTACTTC.